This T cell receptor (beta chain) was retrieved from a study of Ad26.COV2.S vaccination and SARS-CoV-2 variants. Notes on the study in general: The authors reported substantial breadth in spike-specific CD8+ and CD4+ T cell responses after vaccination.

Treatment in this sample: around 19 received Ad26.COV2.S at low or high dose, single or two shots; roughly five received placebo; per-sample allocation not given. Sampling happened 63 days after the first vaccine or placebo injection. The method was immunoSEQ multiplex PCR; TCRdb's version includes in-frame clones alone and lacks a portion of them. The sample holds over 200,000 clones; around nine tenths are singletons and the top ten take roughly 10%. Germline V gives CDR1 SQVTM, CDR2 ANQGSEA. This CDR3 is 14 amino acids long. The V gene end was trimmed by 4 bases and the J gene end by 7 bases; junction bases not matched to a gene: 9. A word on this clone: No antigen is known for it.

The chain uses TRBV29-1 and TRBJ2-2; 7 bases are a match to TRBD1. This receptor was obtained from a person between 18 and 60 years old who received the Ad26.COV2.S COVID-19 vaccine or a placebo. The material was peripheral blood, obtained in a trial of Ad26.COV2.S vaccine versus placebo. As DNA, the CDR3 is TGCAGCGTTGCGACAGGGAACCGCATCGGGGAGCTGTTTTTT. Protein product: CSVATGNRIGELFF.